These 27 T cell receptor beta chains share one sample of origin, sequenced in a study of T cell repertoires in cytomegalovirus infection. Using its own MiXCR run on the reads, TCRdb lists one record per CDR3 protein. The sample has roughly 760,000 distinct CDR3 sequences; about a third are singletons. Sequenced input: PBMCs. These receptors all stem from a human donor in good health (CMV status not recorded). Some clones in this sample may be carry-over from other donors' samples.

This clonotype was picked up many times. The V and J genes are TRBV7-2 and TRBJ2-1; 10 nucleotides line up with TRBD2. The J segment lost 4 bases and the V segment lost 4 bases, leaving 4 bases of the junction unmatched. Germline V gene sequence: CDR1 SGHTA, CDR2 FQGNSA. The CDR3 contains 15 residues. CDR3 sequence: CASSSSGRAYNEQFF. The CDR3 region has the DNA TGTGCCAGCAGCTCCAGCGGGAGGGCTTACAATGAGCAGTTCTTC. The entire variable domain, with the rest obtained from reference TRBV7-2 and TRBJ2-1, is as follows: GAGVSQSPSNKVTEKGKDVELRCDPISGHTALYWYRQSLGQGLEFLIYFQGNSAPDKSGLPSDRFSAERTGGSVSTLTIQRTQQEDSAVYLCASSSSGRAYNEQFFGPGTRLTVL.

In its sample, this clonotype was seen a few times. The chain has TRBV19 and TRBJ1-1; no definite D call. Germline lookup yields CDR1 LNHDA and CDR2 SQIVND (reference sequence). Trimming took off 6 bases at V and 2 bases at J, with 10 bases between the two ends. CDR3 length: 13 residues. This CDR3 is CASRAAFNTEAFF. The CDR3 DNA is TGTGCCAGTAGGGCAGCGTTTAACACTGAAGCTTTCTTT. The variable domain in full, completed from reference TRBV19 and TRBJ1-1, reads DGGITQSPKYLFRKEGQNVTLSCEQNLNHDAMYWYRQDPGQGLRLIYYSQIVNDFQKGDIAEGYSVSREKKESFPLTVTSAQKNPTAFYLCASRAAFNTEAFFGQGTRLTVV.

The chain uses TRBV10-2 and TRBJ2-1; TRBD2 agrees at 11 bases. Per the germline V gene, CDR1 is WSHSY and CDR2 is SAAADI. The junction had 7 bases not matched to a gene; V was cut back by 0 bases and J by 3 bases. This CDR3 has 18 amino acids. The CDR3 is CASSESGLAVTVYNEQFF. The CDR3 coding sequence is TGCGCCAGCAGTGAGTCGGGACTAGCGGTAACCGTCTACAATGAGCAGTTCTTC.

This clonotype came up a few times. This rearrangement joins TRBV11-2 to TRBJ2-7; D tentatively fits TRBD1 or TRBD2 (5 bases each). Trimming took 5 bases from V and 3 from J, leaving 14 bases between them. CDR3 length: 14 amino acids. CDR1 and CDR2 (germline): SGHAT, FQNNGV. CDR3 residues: CASSPRDVDYEQYF. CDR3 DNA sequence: TGTGCCAGCAGCCCGAGGGACGTCGACTACGAGCAGTACTTC. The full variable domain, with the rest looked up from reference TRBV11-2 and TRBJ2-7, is EAGVAQSPRYKIIEKRQSVAFWCNPISGHATLYWYQQILGQGPKLLIQFQNNGVVDDSQLPKDRFSAERLKGVDSTLKIQPAKLEDSAVYLCASSPRDVDYEQYFGPGTRLTVT.

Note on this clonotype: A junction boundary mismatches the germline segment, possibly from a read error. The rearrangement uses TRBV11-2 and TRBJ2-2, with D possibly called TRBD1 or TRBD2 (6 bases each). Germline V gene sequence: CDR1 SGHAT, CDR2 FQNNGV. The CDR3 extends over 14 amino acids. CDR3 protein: CASSLSGGTGGLFF. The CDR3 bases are TGTGCCAGCAGCTTATCCGGGGGCACCGGGGGGCTGTTTTTT.

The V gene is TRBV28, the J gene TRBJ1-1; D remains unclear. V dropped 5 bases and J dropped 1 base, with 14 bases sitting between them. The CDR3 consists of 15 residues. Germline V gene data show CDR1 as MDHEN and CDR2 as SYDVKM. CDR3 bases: TGTGCCAGCAGTCCATCCACGCCGGGGAACACTGAAGCTTTCTTT. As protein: CASSPSTPGNTEAFF.

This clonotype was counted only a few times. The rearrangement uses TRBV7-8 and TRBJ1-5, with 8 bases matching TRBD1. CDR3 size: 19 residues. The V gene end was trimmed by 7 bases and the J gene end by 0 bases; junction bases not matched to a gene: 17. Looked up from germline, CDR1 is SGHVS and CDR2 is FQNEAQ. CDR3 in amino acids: CASTLGQGRFGNSNQPQHF. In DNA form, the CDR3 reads TGTGCCAGCACCCTTGGACAGGGAAGGTTCGGAAATAGCAATCAGCCCCAGCATTTT.

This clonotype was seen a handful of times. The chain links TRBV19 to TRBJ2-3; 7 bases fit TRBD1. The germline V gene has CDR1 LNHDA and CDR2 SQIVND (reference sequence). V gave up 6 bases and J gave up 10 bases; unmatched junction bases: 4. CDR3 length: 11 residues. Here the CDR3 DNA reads TGTGCCAGTAGACTCGACAGGGCGCAGTATTTT. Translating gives CASRLDRAQYF.

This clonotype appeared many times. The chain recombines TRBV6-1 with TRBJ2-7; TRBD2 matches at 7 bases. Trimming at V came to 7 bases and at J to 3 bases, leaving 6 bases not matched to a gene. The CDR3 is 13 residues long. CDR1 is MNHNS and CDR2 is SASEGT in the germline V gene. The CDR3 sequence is CASIGGTIYEQYF. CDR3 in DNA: TGTGCCAGCATTGGGGGGACTATCTACGAGCAGTACTTC.

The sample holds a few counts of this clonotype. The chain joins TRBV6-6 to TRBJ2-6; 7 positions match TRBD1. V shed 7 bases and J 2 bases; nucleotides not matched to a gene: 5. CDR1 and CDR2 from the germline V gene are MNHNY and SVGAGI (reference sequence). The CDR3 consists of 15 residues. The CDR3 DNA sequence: TGTGCCAGCACCACAGGGGCGGCTGGGGCCAACGTCCTGACTTTC. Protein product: CASTTGAAGANVLTF.

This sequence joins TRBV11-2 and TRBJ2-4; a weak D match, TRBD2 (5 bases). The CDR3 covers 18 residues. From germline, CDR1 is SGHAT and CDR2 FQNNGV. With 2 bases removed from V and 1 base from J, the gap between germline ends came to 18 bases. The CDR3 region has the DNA TGTGCCAGCAGCTTAACACTAGTGGGAGAGGGTGCCAAAAACATTCAGTACTTC. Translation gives CASSLTLVGEGAKNIQYF.

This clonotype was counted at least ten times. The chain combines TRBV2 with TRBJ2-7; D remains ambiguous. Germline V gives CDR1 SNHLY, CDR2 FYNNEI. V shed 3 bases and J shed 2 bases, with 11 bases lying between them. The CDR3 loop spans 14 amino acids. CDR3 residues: CASSDNFTPYEQYF. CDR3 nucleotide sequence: TGTGCCAGCAGTGATAATTTCACCCCCTACGAGCAGTACTTC.

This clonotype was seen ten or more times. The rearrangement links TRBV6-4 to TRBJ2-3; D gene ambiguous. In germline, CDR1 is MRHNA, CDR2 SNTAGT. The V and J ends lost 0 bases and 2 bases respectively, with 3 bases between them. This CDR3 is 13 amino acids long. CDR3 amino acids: CASSDSTTDTQYF. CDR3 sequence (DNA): TGTGCCAGCAGTGACTCGACCACAGATACGCAGTATTTT.

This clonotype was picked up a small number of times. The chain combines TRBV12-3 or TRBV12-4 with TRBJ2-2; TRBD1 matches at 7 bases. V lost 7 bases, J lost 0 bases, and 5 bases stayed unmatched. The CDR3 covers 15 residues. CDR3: CASIPDRANTGELFF. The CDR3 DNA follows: TGTGCCAGCATCCCCGACAGGGCGAACACCGGGGAGCTGTTTTTT.

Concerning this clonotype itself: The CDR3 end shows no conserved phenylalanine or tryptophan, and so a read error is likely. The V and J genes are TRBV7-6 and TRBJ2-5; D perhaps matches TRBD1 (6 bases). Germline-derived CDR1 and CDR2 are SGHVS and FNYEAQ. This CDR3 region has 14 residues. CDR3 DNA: TGTGCTAGCAGCTTGAACAGGGTTCAAGAGACCCAGTACTGC. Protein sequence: CASSLNRVQETQYC.

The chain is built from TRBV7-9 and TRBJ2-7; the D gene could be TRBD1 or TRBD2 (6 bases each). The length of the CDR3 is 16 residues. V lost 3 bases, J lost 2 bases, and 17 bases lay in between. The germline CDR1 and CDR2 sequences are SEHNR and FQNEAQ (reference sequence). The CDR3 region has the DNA TGTGCCAGCAGCTTGTACGGGGGCGAGAGAACCTACGAGCAGTACTTC. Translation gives CASSLYGGERTYEQYF.

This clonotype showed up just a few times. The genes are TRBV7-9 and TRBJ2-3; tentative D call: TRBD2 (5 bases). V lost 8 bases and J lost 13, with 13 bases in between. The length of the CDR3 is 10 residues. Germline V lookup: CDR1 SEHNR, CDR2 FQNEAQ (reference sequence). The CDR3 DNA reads TGTGCCAGCGGAGGCTTCTTCGAGTATTTT. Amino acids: CASGGFFEYF.

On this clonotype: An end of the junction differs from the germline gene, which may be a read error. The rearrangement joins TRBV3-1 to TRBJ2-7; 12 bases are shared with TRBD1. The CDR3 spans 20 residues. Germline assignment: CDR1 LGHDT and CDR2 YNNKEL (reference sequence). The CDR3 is CACSQEGGTGGSERSYEQYF. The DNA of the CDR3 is TGTGCCTGCAGCCAAGAGGGTGGGACAGGGGGCTCGGAGCGGTCCTACGAGCAGTACTTC.

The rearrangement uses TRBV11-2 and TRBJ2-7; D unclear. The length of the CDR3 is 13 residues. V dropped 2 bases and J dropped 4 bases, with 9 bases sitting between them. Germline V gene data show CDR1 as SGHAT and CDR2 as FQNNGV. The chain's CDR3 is CASSLWEDYEQYF. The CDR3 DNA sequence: TGTGCCAGCAGCTTATGGGAAGATTACGAGCAGTACTTC. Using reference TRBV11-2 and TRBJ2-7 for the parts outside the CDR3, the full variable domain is EAGVAQSPRYKIIEKRQSVAFWCNPISGHATLYWYQQILGQGPKLLIQFQNNGVVDDSQLPKDRFSAERLKGVDSTLKIQPAKLEDSAVYLCASSLWEDYEQYFGPGTRLTVT.

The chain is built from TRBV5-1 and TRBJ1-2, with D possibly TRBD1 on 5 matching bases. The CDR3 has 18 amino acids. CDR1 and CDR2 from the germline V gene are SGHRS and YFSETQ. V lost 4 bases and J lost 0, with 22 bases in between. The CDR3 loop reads CASSALFGGSTANYGYTF. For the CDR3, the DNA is TGCGCCAGCAGCGCCCTGTTCGGGGGATCGACAGCTAACTATGGCTACACCTTC.

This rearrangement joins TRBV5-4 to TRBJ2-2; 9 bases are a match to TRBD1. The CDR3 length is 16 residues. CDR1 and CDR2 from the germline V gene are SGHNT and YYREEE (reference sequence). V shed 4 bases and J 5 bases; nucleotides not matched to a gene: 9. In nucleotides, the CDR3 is TGTGCCAGCAGCGTGGGGGACAGGGCAATAACCGGGGAGCTGTTTTTT. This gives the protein CASSVGDRAITGELFF.

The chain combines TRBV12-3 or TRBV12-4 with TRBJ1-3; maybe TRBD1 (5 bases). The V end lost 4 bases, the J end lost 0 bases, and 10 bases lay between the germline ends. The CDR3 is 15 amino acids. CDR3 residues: CASSYRLTSGNTIYF. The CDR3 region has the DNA TGTGCCAGCAGTTACAGGTTAACCTCTGGAAACACCATATATTTT.

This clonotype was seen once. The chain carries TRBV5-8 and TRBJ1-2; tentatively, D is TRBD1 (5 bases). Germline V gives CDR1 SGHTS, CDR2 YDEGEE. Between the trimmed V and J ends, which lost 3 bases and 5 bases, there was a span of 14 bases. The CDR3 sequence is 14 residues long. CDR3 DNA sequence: TGTGCCAGCAGCTCGAGACAGAAGATGTATGGCTACACCTTC. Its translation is CASSSRQKMYGYTF.

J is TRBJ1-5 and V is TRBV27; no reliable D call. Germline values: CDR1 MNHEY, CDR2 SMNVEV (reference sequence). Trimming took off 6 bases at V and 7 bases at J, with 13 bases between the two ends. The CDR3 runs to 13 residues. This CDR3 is CASSSHESQPQHF. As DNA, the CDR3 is TGTGCCAGCAGCTCACATGAGTCGCAGCCCCAGCATTTT.

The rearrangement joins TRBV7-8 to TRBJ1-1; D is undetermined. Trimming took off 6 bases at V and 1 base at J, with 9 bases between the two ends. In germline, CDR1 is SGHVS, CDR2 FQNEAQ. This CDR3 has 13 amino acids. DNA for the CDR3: TGTGCCAGCAGTCATGACACGAACACTGAAGCTTTCTTT. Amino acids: CASSHDTNTEAFF.

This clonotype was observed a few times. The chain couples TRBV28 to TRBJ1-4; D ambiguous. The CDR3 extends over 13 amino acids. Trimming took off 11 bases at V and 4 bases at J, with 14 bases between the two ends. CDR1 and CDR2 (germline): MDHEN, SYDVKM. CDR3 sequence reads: CAVRHRGNEKLFF. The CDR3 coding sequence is TGTGCCGTACGACACCGAGGTAATGAAAAACTGTTTTTT.

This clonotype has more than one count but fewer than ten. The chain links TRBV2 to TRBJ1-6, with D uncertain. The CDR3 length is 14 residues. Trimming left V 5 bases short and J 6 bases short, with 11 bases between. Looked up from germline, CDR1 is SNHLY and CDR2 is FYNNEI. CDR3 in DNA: TGTGCCAGCAGTACCGGACGGGTTAATTCACCCCTCCACTTT. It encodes CASSTGRVNSPLHF.